These 23 T cell receptor beta chains were all obtained from the same sample, sequenced in a study of T cell repertoires in cytomegalovirus infection. MiXCR, run by TCRdb on the reads, gives a single entry per CDR3 protein. Seen here are around 530,000 distinct CDR3 sequences, 26% observed once, and the top ten hold roughly an eighth. Sequenced sample: PBMCs. The receptors shown here come from a human donor in good health (CMV status not recorded). Some clones in this sample may be carry-over from other donors' samples.

This clonotype came up a few times. The chain has TRBV12-3 or TRBV12-4 and TRBJ2-3; D is undetermined. V lost 5 bases and J lost 4, with 7 bases in between. CDR3 length equals 12 residues. In DNA form, the CDR3 reads TGTGCCAGCAGTCTTTTCCCAGATACGCAGTATTTT. It translates to CASSLFPDTQYF.

This clonotype was detected ten times or more. This chain links TRBV7-2 with TRBJ2-1, with 10 bases that match TRBD2. The CDR3 runs 16 residues. Germline CDR1 is SGHTA and CDR2 is FQGNSA. V was clipped by 5 bases and J by 5 bases; unmatched bases: 9. The CDR3 DNA follows: TGTGCCAGCAGCCGGTTTGGGCTAGCGGGAGACAATGAGCAGTTCTTC. Residues: CASSRFGLAGDNEQFF.

This clonotype appeared a few times. The V gene is TRBV5-5, the J gene TRBJ2-2, with D possibly being TRBD1 (6 bases). From germline, CDR1 is SGHKS and CDR2 YYEKEE (reference sequence). V dropped 3 bases and J dropped 5 bases, with 14 bases sitting between them. The CDR3 is 15 residues long. In DNA form, the CDR3 reads TGTGCCAGCAGCTCGGACAGATCAGGGACCGGGGAGCTGTTTTTT. It translates to CASSSDRSGTGELFF.

The table lists this clonotype with many counts. The chain couples TRBV7-2 to TRBJ2-7, with 11 bases fitting TRBD2. The CDR3 runs 15 residues. J gave up 3 bases and V 1 base, and 2 bases lay outside the gene matches. Looked up from germline, CDR1 is SGHTA and CDR2 is FQGNSA. CDR3: CASSLGTSGLYEQYF. DNA of the CDR3: TGTGCCAGCAGCTTAGGGACTAGCGGGCTCTACGAGCAGTACTTC.

This clonotype was seen only a few times. The chain recombines TRBV20-1 with TRBJ2-7; 10 bases are shared with TRBD1. V lost 4 bases to trimming and J lost 5 bases; unmatched junction nucleotides: 5. The CDR3 is 13 residues long. Germline CDR1 reads DFQATT; CDR2 reads SNEGSKA (reference sequence). For the CDR3, the DNA is TGCAGTGCTAATCCGGGACAGGGGAACGAGCAGTACTTC. Translated, it gives CSANPGQGNEQYF.

This chain joins TRBV6-5 and TRBJ2-1; the match to TRBD2 covers 14 bases. The CDR3 totals 16 residues. The J segment lost 10 bases and the V segment lost 0 bases, leaving 5 bases of the junction unmatched. Germline V gene data show CDR1 as MNHEY and CDR2 as SVGAGI. As DNA, the CDR3 is TGTGCCAGCAGTTACTCGACTAGCGGGAGGGTGAGCGAGCAGTTCTTC. This gives the protein CASSYSTSGRVSEQFF.

The chain joins TRBV20-1 to TRBJ1-2; TRBD1 aligns across 9 bases. This CDR3 is 13 amino acids long. J gave up 4 bases and V 3 bases, and 3 bases lay outside the gene matches. The germline V gene has CDR1 DFQATT and CDR2 SNEGSKA (reference sequence). The CDR3 nucleotides are TGCAGTGCTAGGGACAGGGGCGGCTATGGCTACACCTTC. Translated, it gives CSARDRGGYGYTF.

This chain uses TRBV6-6 with TRBJ2-2, with TRBD2 matching 12 bases. J was trimmed by 0 bases and V by 7 bases; bases with no gene match: 12. The CDR3 covers 19 residues. From germline, CDR1 is MNHNY and CDR2 SVGAGI (reference sequence). The CDR3 DNA reads TGTGCCAGCAACCCGGGACTAGCGGGCATAATCGCGAACACCGGGGAGCTGTTTTTT. Its translation is CASNPGLAGIIANTGELFF.

This clonotype has at least ten counts. This chain joins TRBV7-8 and TRBJ2-3; maybe TRBD2 (5 bases). The ends were cut back, 7 bases at V and 3 bases at J, with 20 bases in the middle. CDR1 is SGHVS and CDR2 is FQNEAQ in the germline V gene. This CDR3 has 16 residues. This chain's CDR3 is CASTPGGGAVTDTQYF. The DNA of the CDR3 is TGTGCCAGCACCCCTGGTGGAGGTGCCGTTACAGATACGCAGTATTTT.

This chain links TRBV6-2 or TRBV6-3 with TRBJ1-5, with TRBD1 matching 9 bases. The trim removed 8 bases at V and 4 bases at J, leaving 6 bases unmatched. The germline V gene has CDR1 MNHEY and CDR2 SVGEGT. The CDR3 sequence is 14 residues long. The CDR3 here is CASGTGNMNQPQHF. CDR3 sequence (DNA): TGTGCCAGCGGGACAGGGAATATGAATCAGCCCCAGCATTTT.

This chain joins TRBV2 and TRBJ1-1; D gene uncertain. The CDR3 spans 13 residues. Germline V gene lookup returns CDR1 SNHLY and CDR2 FYNNEI. V was trimmed by 7 bases and J by 1 base, leaving 10 bases between them. CDR3 region: CASKNVENTEAFF. The CDR3 DNA follows: TGTGCCAGCAAAAATGTGGAGAACACTGAAGCTTTCTTT. Using reference TRBV2 and TRBJ1-1 for the parts outside the CDR3, the full variable domain is EPEVTQTPSHQVTQMGQEVILRCVPISNHLYFYWYRQILGQKVEFLVSFYNNEISEKSEIFDDQFSVERPDGSNFTLKIRSTKLEDSAMYFCASKNVENTEAFFGQGTRLTVV.

This clonotype was seen only a few times. The J gene is TRBJ1-1, the V gene TRBV7-9; D uncertain. Germline CDR1 is SEHNR and CDR2 is FQNEAQ (reference sequence). The germline V and J ends were trimmed by 10 bases and 4 bases, with 19 bases remaining between them. This CDR3 is 14 amino acids long. The CDR3 spells CAIAPQKSPTEAFF. The CDR3 DNA sequence: TGTGCCATTGCCCCACAGAAATCTCCCACTGAAGCTTTCTTT.

The rearrangement joins TRBV7-2 to TRBJ2-3; the D is unclear. The germline V gene encodes CDR1 SGHTA and CDR2 FQGNSA. The germline V and J ends were trimmed by 1 base and 4 bases, with 6 bases remaining between them. The CDR3 totals 13 residues. CDR3 DNA sequence: TGTGCCAGCAGCTTAGTGATGGCAGATACGCAGTATTTT. Protein sequence: CASSLVMADTQYF.

This clonotype showed up many times. The chain carries TRBV7-2 and TRBJ2-5, with D perhaps matching TRBD1 (5 bases). The CDR3 is made up of 15 amino acids. Trimming pared 1 base from V and 5 bases from J, leaving 14 bases between. Germline loops: CDR1 SGHTA, CDR2 FQGNSA. The CDR3, as DNA: TGTGCCAGCAGCTTAGTTCTCAGGGCTCGGGAGACCCAGTACTTC. Its translation is CASSLVLRARETQYF.

This clonotype showed up just a few times. The V and J genes are TRBV7-4 and TRBJ2-7; D possibly corresponds to TRBD2 (6 bases). Per the germline V gene, CDR1 is SGHVT and CDR2 is SQSDAQ. This CDR3 comprises 15 residues. Trimming cost V 0 bases and J 0 bases, with 9 bases left between them. CDR3 in amino acids: CASSLARRGSYEQYV. As DNA, the CDR3 is TGTGCCAGCAGCTTAGCAAGGCGGGGCTCCTACGAGCAGTACGTC.

The rearrangement links TRBV7-8 to TRBJ2-2; TRBD2 matches at 12 bases. The CDR3 is 20 amino acids. V lost 1 base, J lost 2 bases, and 11 bases stayed unmatched. Per germline, CDR1 SGHVS and CDR2 FQNEAQ. CDR3 nucleotides: TGTGCCAGCAGCTTAGTCTGGACTAGCGGGACCAACCACAACACCGGGGAGCTGTTTTTT. Translating gives CASSLVWTSGTNHNTGELFF.

Comment on this clonotype: One end of the junction fails to match germline, which may point to a read error. The chain is built from TRBV10-3 and TRBJ2-1; 9 bases map to TRBD2. This CDR3 is 14 amino acids long. CDR1 is ENHRY, CDR2 SYGVKD, per germline. The CDR3 nucleotides are TGTGGCATCAGTCTGAGCGGGAGGAGGGCTGAGCAGTTCTTC. It specifies CGISLSGRRAEQFF.

This sequence joins TRBV6-5 and TRBJ2-7; D possibly corresponds to TRBD1 (6 bases). Germline V gives CDR1 MNHEY, CDR2 SVGAGI. The length of the CDR3 is 14 residues. Between the trimmed V and J ends, which lost 2 bases and 3 bases, there was a span of 11 bases. CDR3 amino acids: CASSYGQGNYEQYF. The CDR3 nucleotides read TGTGCCAGCAGTTACGGGCAGGGGAACTACGAGCAGTACTTC.

The chain carries TRBV18 and TRBJ1-2, with a weak D call TRBD1 (5 bases). CDR1 KGHSH and CDR2 LQKENI come from the germline V gene. Deletions cut 4 bases from V and 5 bases from J, with 20 bases between. The CDR3 extends over 16 amino acids. The CDR3 loop is CASSRDPGARIYGYTF. In nucleotides, the CDR3 is TGTGCCAGCTCACGGGACCCTGGGGCGCGAATTTATGGCTACACCTTC. The full variable domain, with the rest looked up from reference TRBV18 and TRBJ1-2, is NAGVMQNPRHLVRRRGQEARLRCSPMKGHSHVYWYRQLPEEGLKFMVYLQKENIIDESGMPKERFSAEFPKEGPSILRIQQVVRGDSAAYFCASSRDPGARIYGYTFGSGTRLTVV.

This clonotype was counted ten times or more. The rearrangement joins TRBV7-9 to TRBJ1-1; D is undetermined. Deletions cut 1 base from V and 4 bases from J, with 10 bases between. The CDR3 extends over 14 amino acids. Germline V gene data show CDR1 as SEHNR and CDR2 as FQNEAQ (reference sequence). CDR3 nucleotide sequence: TGTGCCAGCAGCTTAGTTGGGGTATCCACTGAAGCTTTCTTT. Translating it yields CASSLVGVSTEAFF.

The chain uses TRBV11-2 and TRBJ2-4; the D is unclear. This CDR3 is built from 11 residues. The germline V gene has CDR1 SGHAT and CDR2 FQNNGV. The ends were cut back, 4 bases at V and 6 bases at J, with 4 bases in the middle. CDR3 coding DNA: TGTGCCAGCAGCTCAGTAAACATTCAGTACTTC. Translating gives CASSSVNIQYF.

The J gene is TRBJ2-5, the V gene TRBV28; TRBD2 agrees at 12 bases. V lost 2 bases, J lost 9 bases, and 7 bases stayed unmatched. The CDR3 runs 15 residues. Germline lookup yields CDR1 MDHEN and CDR2 SYDVKM. CDR3 in amino acids: CASSLGTSGLRAQYF. CDR3 in DNA: TGTGCCAGCAGTTTAGGGACTAGCGGGTTGAGGGCCCAGTACTTC.

This clonotype showed up just a few times. V usage is TRBV11-2 and J usage is TRBJ1-1; 8 bases are a match to TRBD1. Trimming cost V 7 bases and J 0 bases; bases outside gene matches: 10. The CDR3 extends over 16 amino acids. Germline CDR1 SGHAT, CDR2 FQNNGV. DNA of the CDR3: TGTGCCAGCAACACCGGGACAGGTTACTTGAACACTGAAGCTTTCTTT. Translated, it gives CASNTGTGYLNTEAFF.